Shown below are 8 T cell receptor beta chains from a single sample sequenced in a study of shared clonotypes between healthy human individuals. Produced via immunoSEQ multiplex PCR; TCRdb's table is partial and in-frame only. The top ten clones hold almost 25% of a sample with approximately 98,000 clones, about 70% of them seen once. Source material: memory CD8+ T cells sorted from blood. Subset noted: CD45RO+ cells pooled with CCR7-negative TemRA cells. The receptors come from a woman aged 25 to 45 in good health.

The chain has TRBV10-3 and TRBJ2-2; tentatively, D is TRBD1 (5 bases). This CDR3 comprises 14 residues. V lost 10 bases, J lost 2 bases, and 14 bases lay in between. From germline, CDR1 is ENHRY and CDR2 SYGVKD. This CDR3 reads CATRWTRNTGELFF. CDR3 in DNA: TGTGCCACTAGATGGACAAGAAACACCGGGGAGCTGTTTTTT.

The chain recombines TRBV6-5 with TRBJ2-5; 7 bases fit TRBD1. After removal of 4 bases from V and 6 bases from J, the junction contained 11 bases not matched to a gene. Germline V lookup: CDR1 MNHEY, CDR2 SVGAGI. This CDR3 is built from 15 residues. The CDR3 bases are TGTGCCAGCAGTTTCCTGACAGGGTTCCCGAAGACCCAGTACTTC. It is translated as CASSFLTGFPKTQYF.

This clone showed up just once. The chain links TRBV6-4 to TRBJ2-3; TRBD2 aligns across 10 bases. Germline values: CDR1 MRHNA, CDR2 SNTAGT. V was clipped by 10 bases and J by 4 bases; unmatched bases: 8. The CDR3 has 14 residues. CDR3 DNA: TGTGCCACCAGCGGGGGGGAGCCGGCAGATACGCAGTATTTT. It specifies CATSGGEPADTQYF.

The chain links TRBV5-1 to TRBJ1-5, with 11 positions matching TRBD1. CDR3 length: 14 residues. V shed 5 bases, J shed 7 bases, and the junction held 5 bases outside the gene matches. Germline V gives CDR1 SGHRS, CDR2 YFSETQ. The CDR3 loop reads CASSLGTGGQPQHF. The CDR3, as DNA: TGCGCCAGCAGTCTTGGGACAGGGGGACAGCCCCAGCATTTT. Looking up the rest from reference TRBV5-1 and TRBJ1-5 gives the full variable domain: KAGVTQTPRYLIKTRGQQVTLSCSPISGHRSVSWYQQTPGQGLQFLFEYFSETQRNKGNFPGRFSGRQFSNSRSEMNVSTLELGDSALYLCASSLGTGGQPQHFGDGTRLSIL.

This clone was counted a few times. The chain has TRBV5-6 and TRBJ2-7; TRBD2 aligns across 12 bases. V lost 0 bases and J lost 3; bases outside the gene matches: 4. Germline CDR1 and CDR2: SGHDT and YYEEEE. The CDR3 loop spans 16 amino acids. This CDR3 reads CASSLGLAGAIYEQYF. The CDR3 DNA is TGTGCCAGCAGCTTGGGACTAGCGGGAGCCATCTACGAGCAGTACTTC.

V usage is TRBV2 and J usage is TRBJ1-1, with TRBD1 identical over 7 bases. The CDR3 runs to 15 residues. The junction had 10 bases not matched to a gene; V was cut back by 6 bases and J by 3 bases. The germline CDR1 and CDR2 sequences are SNHLY and FYNNEI. This chain's CDR3 is CASRRDTGADTEAFF. The CDR3 nucleotides are TGTGCCAGCAGGAGGGATACAGGGGCGGACACTGAAGCTTTCTTT.

This clone was seen only once. The rearrangement links TRBV13 to TRBJ1-2, with TRBD1 as a possible D gene (5 bases). Deletions cut 3 bases from V and 9 bases from J, with 17 bases between. CDR3 length: 14 amino acids. Germline values: CDR1 PRHDT, CDR2 FYEKMQ (reference sequence). The CDR3: CASSLGDGPARYTF. CDR3 coding DNA: TGTGCCAGCAGCTTGGGGGACGGTCCGGCTCGCTACACCTTC.

This clone has a single count. The chain employs TRBV6-5 and TRBJ1-1; D is undetermined. Germline-derived CDR1 and CDR2 are MNHEY and SVGAGI. The CDR3 spans 13 residues. Trimming took 5 bases from V and 0 from J, leaving 7 bases between them. The CDR3 loop reads CASSVDLNTEAFF. CDR3 nucleotide sequence: TGTGCCAGCAGTGTAGACCTGAACACTGAAGCTTTCTTT.